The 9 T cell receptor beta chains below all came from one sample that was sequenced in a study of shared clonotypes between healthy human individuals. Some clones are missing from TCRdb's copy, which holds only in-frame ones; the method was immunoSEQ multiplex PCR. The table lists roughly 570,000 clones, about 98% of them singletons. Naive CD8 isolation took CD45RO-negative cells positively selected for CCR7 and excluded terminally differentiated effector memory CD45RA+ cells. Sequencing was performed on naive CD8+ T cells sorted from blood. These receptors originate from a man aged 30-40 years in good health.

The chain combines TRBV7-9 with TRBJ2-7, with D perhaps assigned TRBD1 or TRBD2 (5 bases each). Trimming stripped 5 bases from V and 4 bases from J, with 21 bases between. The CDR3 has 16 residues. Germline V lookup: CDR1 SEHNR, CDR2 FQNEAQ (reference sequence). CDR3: CASSLPEPGPKYEQYF. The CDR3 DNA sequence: TGTGCCAGCAGCCTACCCGAGCCGGGACCCAAATACGAGCAGTACTTC.

CDR3 in DNA: TGTGCCAGCAGCCGGACAGGGTTCGCCGATGGCTACACCTTC. Translated, it gives CASSRTGFADGYTF. This rearrangement joins TRBV7-9 to TRBJ1-2, with TRBD1 identical over 8 bases. Germline-derived CDR1 and CDR2 are SEHNR and FQNEAQ (reference sequence). V shed 5 bases and J 6 bases; nucleotides not matched to a gene: 8. This CDR3 spans 14 amino acids. The whole variable domain, filled in from reference TRBV7-9 and TRBJ1-2, reads DTGVSQNPRHKITKRGQNVTFRCDPISEHNRLYWYRQTLGQGPEFLTYFQNEAQLEKSRLLSDRFSAERPKGSFSTLEIQRTEQGDSAMYLCASSRTGFADGYTFGSGTRLTVV.

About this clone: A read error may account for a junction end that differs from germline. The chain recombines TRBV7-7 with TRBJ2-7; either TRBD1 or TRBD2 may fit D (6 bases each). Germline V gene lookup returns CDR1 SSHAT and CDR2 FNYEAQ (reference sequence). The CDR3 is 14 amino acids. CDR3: CASSPGARDYEQYF. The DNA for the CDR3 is TGTGCTAGCAGCCCGGGGGCCCGTGACTACGAGCAGTACTTC.

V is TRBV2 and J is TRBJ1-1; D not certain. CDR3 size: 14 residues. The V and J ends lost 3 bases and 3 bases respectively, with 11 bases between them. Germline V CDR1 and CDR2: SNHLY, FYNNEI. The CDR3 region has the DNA TGTGCCAGCAGTGACGGGGAAGGGTACACTGAAGCTTTCTTT. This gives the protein CASSDGEGYTEAFF.

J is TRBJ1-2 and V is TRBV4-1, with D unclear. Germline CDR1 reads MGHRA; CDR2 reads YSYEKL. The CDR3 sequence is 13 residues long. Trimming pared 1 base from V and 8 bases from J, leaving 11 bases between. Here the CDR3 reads CASSQVEGVGYTF. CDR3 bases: TGCGCCAGCAGCCAAGTGGAGGGTGTAGGCTACACCTTC.

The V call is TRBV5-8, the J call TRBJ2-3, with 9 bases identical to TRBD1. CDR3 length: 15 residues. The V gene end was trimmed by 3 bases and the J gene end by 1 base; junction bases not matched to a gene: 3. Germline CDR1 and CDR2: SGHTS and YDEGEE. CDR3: CASSSDRGGTDTQYF. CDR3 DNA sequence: TGTGCCAGCAGCTCCGACAGGGGGGGCACAGATACGCAGTATTTT.

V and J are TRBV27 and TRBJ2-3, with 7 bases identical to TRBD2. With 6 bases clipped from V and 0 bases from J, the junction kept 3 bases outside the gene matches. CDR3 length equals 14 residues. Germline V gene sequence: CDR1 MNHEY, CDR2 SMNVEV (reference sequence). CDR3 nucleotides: TGTGCCAGCAGATGGGGACTAAGCACAGATACGCAGTATTTT. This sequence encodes CASRWGLSTDTQYF.

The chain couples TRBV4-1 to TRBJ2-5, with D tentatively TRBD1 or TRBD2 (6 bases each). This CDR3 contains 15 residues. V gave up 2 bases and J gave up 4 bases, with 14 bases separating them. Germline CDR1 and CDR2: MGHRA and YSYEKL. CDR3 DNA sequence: TGCGCCAGCAGCCAACTTCACAGGGAGGTAGAGACCCAGTACTTC. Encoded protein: CASSQLHREVETQYF.

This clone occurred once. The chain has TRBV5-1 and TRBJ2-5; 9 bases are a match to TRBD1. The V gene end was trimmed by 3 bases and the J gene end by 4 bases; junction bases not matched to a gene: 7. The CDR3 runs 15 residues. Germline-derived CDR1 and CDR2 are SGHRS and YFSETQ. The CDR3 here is CASSSGQGIPETQYF. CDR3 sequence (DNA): TGCGCCAGCAGCTCCGGACAGGGGATACCAGAGACCCAGTACTTC. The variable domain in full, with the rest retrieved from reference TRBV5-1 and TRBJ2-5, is KAGVTQTPRYLIKTRGQQVTLSCSPISGHRSVSWYQQTPGQGLQFLFEYFSETQRNKGNFPGRFSGRQFSNSRSEMNVSTLELGDSALYLCASSSGQGIPETQYFGPGTRLLVL.